These 27 T cell receptor beta chains share one sample of origin, sequenced in a study of blood T cell repertoires in COVID-19. Profiled with immunoSEQ multiplex PCR; TCRdb holds only in-frame clones, not every one. The profile shows 250,000 or so clones, around nine tenths of them singletons. The sequenced sample consisted of peripheral blood. The receptors were gathered from a woman in her sixties or seventies with acute or convalescent COVID-19.

Comments on this clone: Different DNA sequences within this sample yield the same CDR3. V usage is TRBV10-1 and J usage is TRBJ1-1; D not resolved. The germline V and J ends were trimmed by 3 bases and 0 bases, with 8 bases remaining between them. The V gene's germline CDR1 is WNHNN and CDR2 SYGVQD (reference sequence). The CDR3 sequence is 14 residues long. CDR3 in DNA: TGCGCCAGCAGTGAAGGCGGCTTGAACACTGAAGCTTTCTTT. It yields the protein CASSEGGLNTEAFF.

V is TRBV19 and J is TRBJ2-3, with 13 bases identical to TRBD2. The trim removed 5 bases at V and 7 bases at J, leaving 3 bases unmatched. This CDR3 region has 14 residues. Germline-derived CDR1 and CDR2 are LNHDA and SQIVND (reference sequence). CDR3 protein: CASSVTSGRYTQYF. Here the CDR3 DNA reads TGTGCCAGTAGTGTGACTAGCGGGAGGTATACGCAGTATTTT.

V and J are TRBV5-4 and TRBJ2-1; 10 bases agree with TRBD2. J gave up 7 bases and V 4 bases, and 17 bases lay outside the gene matches. Germline CDR1 is SGHNT and CDR2 is YYREEE (reference sequence). This CDR3 has 18 amino acids. In DNA form, the CDR3 reads TGTGCCAGCAGCCCCTCGAGGGATCTAGCGGGGGCCCGGAATGAGCAGTTCTTC. Translating it yields CASSPSRDLAGARNEQFF.

Written as DNA, the CDR3 is TGTGCCAGTAAAAGGGACAGGTACTATGGCTACACCTTC. Translating it yields CASKRDRYYGYTF. The chain links TRBV19 to TRBJ1-2, with TRBD1 matching 8 bases. V gave up 7 bases and J gave up 3 bases; unmatched junction bases: 4. The germline CDR1 and CDR2 sequences are LNHDA and SQIVND (reference sequence). The CDR3 is made up of 13 amino acids. Looking up the rest from reference TRBV19 and TRBJ1-2 gives the full variable domain: DGGITQSPKYLFRKEGQNVTLSCEQNLNHDAMYWYRQDPGQGLRLIYYSQIVNDFQKGDIAEGYSVSREKKESFPLTVTSAQKNPTAFYLCASKRDRYYGYTFGSGTRLTVV.

V is TRBV7-8 and J is TRBJ2-5, with 7 bases that match TRBD1. Germline CDR1 reads SGHVS; CDR2 reads FQNEAQ. This CDR3 is 15 amino acids long. J was trimmed by 1 base and V by 5 bases; bases with no gene match: 7. This chain's CDR3 is CASSNRDSRQETQYF. CDR3 DNA sequence: TGTGCCAGCAGCAACCGGGACAGTCGCCAAGAGACCCAGTACTTC.

The CDR3 here is CATRTPQRTEAFF. DNA for the CDR3: TGTGCCACCCGGACTCCCCAGCGCACTGAAGCTTTCTTT. The J gene is TRBJ1-1, the V gene TRBV19, with D uncertain. Germline V gene data show CDR1 as LNHDA and CDR2 as SQIVND (reference sequence). CDR3 length equals 13 residues. Between the trimmed V and J ends, which lost 10 bases and 4 bases, there was a span of 16 bases.

Remarks on this clone: Sequence at one end of the junction differs from germline and may be a read error. The gene calls are TRBV20-1 and TRBJ1-2; no reliable D call. Germline lookup yields CDR1 DFQATT and CDR2 SNEGSKA (reference sequence). The CDR3 extends over 11 amino acids. The CDR3 loop reads CSFSRESLGFF. As DNA, the CDR3 is TGCAGTTTTTCACGGGAGTCTCTGGGCTTCTTC.

The chain carries TRBV7-2 and TRBJ2-7; 9 nucleotides agree with TRBD1. The CDR3 totals 15 residues. Germline V gene data show CDR1 as SGHTA and CDR2 as FQGNSA. Trimming cost V 2 bases and J 9 bases; bases outside gene matches: 11. CDR3 bases: TGTGCCAGCAGCTTACGGGACAGGGAAGGTGGTGCGCAGTACTTC. It is translated as CASSLRDREGGAQYF.

Only a few counts were recorded for this clone. The rearrangement uses TRBV5-1 and TRBJ1-2, with no clear D. CDR3 length: 13 residues. With 0 bases removed from V and 4 bases from J, the gap between germline ends came to 7 bases. CDR1 and CDR2 from the germline V gene are SGHRS and YFSETQ. The chain's CDR3 is CASSLDSGYGYTF. For the CDR3, the DNA is TGCGCCAGCAGCTTGGACAGCGGCTATGGCTACACCTTC.

This chain uses TRBV11-2 with TRBJ2-5; perhaps TRBD2 as D (5 bases). CDR1 and CDR2 from the germline V gene are SGHAT and FQNNGV. The V gene lost 5 bases and the J gene lost 4 bases, with 11 bases spanning the gap. The CDR3 loop spans 13 amino acids. The CDR3: CASSVGAGETQYF. As DNA, the CDR3 is TGTGCCAGCAGCGTGGGTGCGGGAGAGACCCAGTACTTC.

V and J are TRBV25-1 and TRBJ2-5; TRBD2 aligns across 7 bases. Germline trimming cut 8 bases from V and 6 bases from J; bases unmatched to any gene: 12. The germline V gene encodes CDR1 MGHDK and CDR2 SYGVNS. This CDR3 has 14 amino acids. CDR3 amino acids: CASAPREGYQTQYF. The CDR3 DNA reads as TGTGCCAGCGCCCCCAGGGAGGGATATCAGACCCAGTACTTC. The full variable domain, rest sourced from reference TRBV25-1 and TRBJ2-5, is EADIYQTPRYLVIGTGKKITLECSQTMGHDKMYWYQQDPGMELHLIHYSYGVNSTEKGDLSSESTVSRIRTEHFPLTLESARPSHTSQYLCASAPREGYQTQYFGPGTRLLVL.

This chain connects TRBV19 to TRBJ2-7; 7 bases are a match to TRBD2. V was clipped by 8 bases and J by 6 bases; unmatched bases: 13. Germline V gene sequence: CDR1 LNHDA, CDR2 SQIVND (reference sequence). The CDR3 contains 14 residues. CDR3 coding DNA: TGTGCCAGTGGAATTGCGGGAGATGTATCCGAGCAGTACTTC. Translated, it gives CASGIAGDVSEQYF.

This chain uses TRBV14 with TRBJ2-7, with 9 bases that match TRBD2. CDR1 is SGHDN, CDR2 FVKESK, per germline. J was trimmed by 6 bases and V by 4 bases; bases with no gene match: 10. The CDR3 loop spans 15 amino acids. CDR3: CASSPISGRTGEQYF. CDR3 DNA sequence: TGTGCCAGCAGCCCCATTAGCGGGAGAACTGGCGAGCAGTACTTC. Combining the CDR3 with reference TRBV14 and TRBJ2-7 gives the whole variable domain EAGVTQFPSHSVIEKGQTVTLRCDPISGHDNLYWYRRVMGKEIKFLLHFVKESKQDESGMPNNRFLAERTGGTYSTLKVQPAELEDSGVYFCASSPISGRTGEQYFGPGTRLTVT.

This chain uses TRBV2 with TRBJ1-2; a weak D match, TRBD1 (5 bases). The CDR3 sequence is 15 residues long. CDR1 and CDR2 from the germline V gene are SNHLY and FYNNEI. V lost 4 bases to trimming and J lost 6 bases, with 18 bases between them. CDR3 sequence: CASSAVRSPGDGYTF. CDR3 coding DNA: TGTGCCAGCAGTGCTGTTCGTTCCCCGGGGGATGGCTACACCTTC.

This clone is deemed medium-sized. The rearrangement uses TRBV5-1 and TRBJ1-2; TRBD1 matches 9 bases. Germline V gene data show CDR1 as SGHRS and CDR2 as YFSETQ. The CDR3 runs 16 residues. Germline trimming cut 0 bases from V and 6 bases from J; bases unmatched to any gene: 9. In DNA, the CDR3 is TGCGCCAGCAGCTTGGGAGATACAGGGGGCCGAAATGGCTACACCTTC. Translating gives CASSLGDTGGRNGYTF.

This clone was picked up a small number of times. In DNA, the CDR3 is TGTGCCAGCAGCATCCGTCAGCCCCAGCATTTT. It specifies CASSIRQPQHF. The rearrangement uses TRBV5-8 and TRBJ1-5, with D unclear. This CDR3 has 11 amino acids. V dropped 4 bases and J dropped 6 bases, with 5 bases sitting between them. Germline CDR1 SGHTS, CDR2 YDEGEE. Complete variable domain (other parts from reference TRBV5-8 and TRBJ1-5): EAGVTQSPTHLIKTRGQQATLRCSPISGHTSVYWYQQALGLGLQFLLWYDEGEERNRGNFPPRFSGRQFPNYSSELNVNALELEDSALYLCASSIRQPQHFGDGTRLSIL.

The chain is built from TRBV11-3 and TRBJ2-7; perhaps TRBD2 as D (5 bases). This CDR3 is built from 14 residues. Trimming pared 2 bases from V and 6 bases from J, leaving 14 bases between. Per the germline V gene, CDR1 is SGHNT and CDR2 is YENEEA. The CDR3 DNA follows: TGTGCCAGCAGCTTAACACGGGGTAGCGTCGAGCAGTACTTC. Protein product: CASSLTRGSVEQYF.

This chain links TRBV4-1 with TRBJ2-5, with D perhaps matching TRBD1 (7 bases). V lost 5 bases and J lost 3, with 19 bases in between. The CDR3 totals 16 residues. The germline V gene has CDR1 MGHRA and CDR2 YSYEKL. The CDR3 region is CASSGGTETLEETQYF. The CDR3 DNA follows: TGCGCCAGCAGCGGCGGGACAGAAACTCTCGAAGAGACCCAGTACTTC.

The chain has TRBV27 and TRBJ2-7; 7 nucleotides align to TRBD2. V lost 6 bases to trimming and J lost 5 bases; unmatched junction nucleotides: 10. The CDR3 totals 14 residues. The germline CDR1 and CDR2 sequences are MNHEY and SMNVEV (reference sequence). CDR3 in DNA: TGTGCCAGCAGCTCTAACCCCAGCGGGAACGAGCAGTACTTC. Translating it yields CASSSNPSGNEQYF.

This clone came up once. This chain connects TRBV25-1 to TRBJ1-2; 7 positions agree with TRBD1. The CDR3 covers 13 residues. Germline CDR1 MGHDK, CDR2 SYGVNS. After removal of 4 bases from V and 4 bases from J, the junction contained 3 bases not matched to a gene. The CDR3 nucleotides are TGTGCCAGCAGTGGAACAGGGGTCTATGGCTACACCTTC. This encodes CASSGTGVYGYTF.

This clone was seen only once. The chain links TRBV5-1 to TRBJ1-5, with D perhaps TRBD1 (5 bases). CDR3 length equals 15 residues. V gave up 0 bases and J gave up 4 bases, with 11 bases separating them. Germline CDR1 reads SGHRS; CDR2 reads YFSETQ. In nucleotides, the CDR3 is TGCGCCAGCAGCTTGGATCAGGGTGATAATCAGCCCCAGCATTTT. Translated: CASSLDQGDNQPQHF.

The V gene is TRBV6-4, the J gene TRBJ1-6; D remains unclear. The CDR3 runs 14 residues. With 0 bases removed from V and 5 bases from J, the gap between germline ends came to 5 bases. Germline CDR1 and CDR2: MRHNA and SNTAGT. In nucleotides, the CDR3 is TGTGCCAGCAGTGACTCTTACAATAATTCACCCCTCCACTTT. Protein product: CASSDSYNNSPLHF.

The chain is built from TRBV7-8 and TRBJ1-2; D is ambiguous. V shed 0 bases and J shed 8 bases, with 16 bases lying between them. The CDR3 is made up of 15 amino acids. Per the germline V gene, CDR1 is SGHVS and CDR2 is FQNEAQ. The CDR3 DNA sequence: TGTGCCAGCAGCTTAGCTTGGCGGACTACCGGGGGCTACACCTTC. Translation gives CASSLAWRTTGGYTF.

This clone was seen a single time. The chain links TRBV19 to TRBJ1-4, with TRBD1 matching over 7 bases. Germline CDR1 and CDR2: LNHDA and SQIVND (reference sequence). J lost 8 bases, V lost 5 bases, and 8 bases had no gene match. This CDR3 region has 14 residues. CDR3 residues: CASSSRQGLEKLFF. CDR3 nucleotides: TGTGCCAGTAGTTCTCGACAGGGTCTAGAAAAACTGTTTTTT.

V gene TRBV5-6 combines with J gene TRBJ1-5; possible D gene TRBD1, 5 bases. Trimming removed 1 base at V and 0 bases at J, with 8 bases between. Germline V CDR1 and CDR2: SGHDT, YYEEEE. The CDR3 has 15 amino acids. The CDR3 here is CASSLSGGSNQPQHF. The CDR3, as DNA: TGTGCCAGCAGCTTGTCGGGGGGTAGCAATCAGCCCCAGCATTTT.

The gene calls are TRBV24-1 and TRBJ2-1; 11 nucleotides agree with TRBD2. In germline, CDR1 is KGHDR, CDR2 SFDVKD. This CDR3 comprises 15 residues. With V trimmed by 9 bases and J by 6 bases, 9 bases remained unmatched. The DNA of the CDR3 is TGTGCCACCGGAGACCCTAGCGGGAGGCTCAATGAGCAGTTCTTC. Its translation: CATGDPSGRLNEQFF.

The chain employs TRBV10-1 and TRBJ2-7; possibly TRBD1 for D (6 bases). Trimming cost V 7 bases and J 3 bases, with 13 bases left between them. Germline CDR1 and CDR2: WNHNN and SYGVQD (reference sequence). CDR3 length: 13 amino acids. Here the CDR3 reads CASTQGLVYEQYF. CDR3 bases: TGCGCCAGCACCCAGGGGCTAGTCTACGAGCAGTACTTC.